A selection of T cell receptor beta chains follows, all from one sample in a study of T-cell memory formation after mild COVID-19. TCRdb re-derived calls from the 5' RACE reads in MiXCR, one entry per CDR3 protein. The data hold fewer than 150,000 distinct CDR3 sequences, with 13% to 15% observed a single time. Input material: PBMCs or a T cell subset sorted from them (not recorded which). The receptors come from an adult woman who had mild COVID-19 (a few samples of this study predate the infection). Cell type and time point are not known. The CDR3 runs from the conserved cysteine through the conserved F or W.

V	J	CDR3
TRBV4-1	TRBJ2-7	CASSQEPGILSYEQYF
TRBV12-3/TRBV12-4	TRBJ1-2	CASSLWGAGYTF
TRBV13	TRBJ1-1	CASSSGTGGNTEAFF
TRBV4-2	TRBJ2-3	CASSPGTGDTDTQYF
TRBV7-6	TRBJ2-3	CASSLRGQSRDTQYF
TRBV12-3/TRBV12-4	TRBJ1-1	CASSAPAGRMNTEAFF
TRBV12-3/TRBV12-4	TRBJ2-7	CASSPFPQEGEQYF
TRBV7-9	TRBJ2-3	CASSSLDRGGADTQYF
TRBV7-9	TRBJ2-7	CASSPNTAGARHEQYF
TRBV15	TRBJ2-7	CATSRELTYEQYF
TRBV7-9	TRBJ2-7	CASSYPSGYEQYF
TRBV6-2/TRBV6-3	TRBJ2-7	CASGPPRETYEQYF
TRBV5-6	TRBJ2-5	CASSLELGKETQYF
TRBV7-3	TRBJ1-1	CASSFKNTEAFF
TRBV27	TRBJ1-2	CASGAGGGHGYTF
TRBV7-9	TRBJ2-1	CASTELGEQFF
TRBV13	TRBJ2-3	CASSVSVTDTQYF
TRBV6-1	TRBJ1-1	CASSGIGTSNTEAFF
TRBV29-1	TRBJ2-1	CSVFSGGSPYNEQFF
TRBV6-5	TRBJ2-1	CASRTGGVYNEQFF
TRBV7-2	TRBJ1-1	CASRPALNTEAFF
TRBV5-6	TRBJ2-7	CASSLGTVVTYEQYF
TRBV24-1	TRBJ1-2	CATSDLNAGSYGYTF
TRBV13	TRBJ2-1	CASSIIGDWHEQFF
TRBV23-1	TRBJ2-1	CASSQEGTDNYNEQFF
TRBV30	TRBJ1-5	CAWSVGRNQPQHF
TRBV9	TRBJ2-1	CASSPRDSPPEQFF
TRBV24-1	TRBJ1-2	CATSDPRGRFGYTF
TRBV4-2	TRBJ2-7	CASSQDPGEPGTYEQYF
TRBV4-3	TRBJ2-7	CASSQGQGLYEQYF
TRBV6-6	TRBJ1-1	CASSKPRQGNTEAFF
TRBV6-5	TRBJ2-1	CASSYSANEQFF
TRBV4-2	TRBJ1-2	CASSHRQEGYGYTF
TRBV9	TRBJ1-6	CASSDPLGDDSPLHF
TRBV3-1	TRBJ2-2	CASSHDSNTGELFF
TRBV6-1	TRBJ2-5	CASSALAGGQETQYF